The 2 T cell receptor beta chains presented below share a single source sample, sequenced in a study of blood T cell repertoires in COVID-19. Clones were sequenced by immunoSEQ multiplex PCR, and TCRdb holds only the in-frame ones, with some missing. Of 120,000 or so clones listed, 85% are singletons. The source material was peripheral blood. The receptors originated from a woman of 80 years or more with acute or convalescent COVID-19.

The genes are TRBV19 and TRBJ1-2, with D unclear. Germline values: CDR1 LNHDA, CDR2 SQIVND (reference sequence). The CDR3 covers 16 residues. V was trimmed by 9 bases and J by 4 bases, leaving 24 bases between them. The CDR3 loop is CASEDWGSGKLYGYTF. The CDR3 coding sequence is TGTGCCAGCGAAGATTGGGGATCCGGGAAGCTCTATGGCTACACCTTC.

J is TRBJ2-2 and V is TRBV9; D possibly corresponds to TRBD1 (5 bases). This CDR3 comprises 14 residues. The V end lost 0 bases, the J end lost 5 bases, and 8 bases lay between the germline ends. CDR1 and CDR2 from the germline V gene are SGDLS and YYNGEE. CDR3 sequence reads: CASSVGQGTGELFF. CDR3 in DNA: TGTGCCAGCAGCGTAGGTCAGGGAACCGGGGAGCTGTTTTTT.